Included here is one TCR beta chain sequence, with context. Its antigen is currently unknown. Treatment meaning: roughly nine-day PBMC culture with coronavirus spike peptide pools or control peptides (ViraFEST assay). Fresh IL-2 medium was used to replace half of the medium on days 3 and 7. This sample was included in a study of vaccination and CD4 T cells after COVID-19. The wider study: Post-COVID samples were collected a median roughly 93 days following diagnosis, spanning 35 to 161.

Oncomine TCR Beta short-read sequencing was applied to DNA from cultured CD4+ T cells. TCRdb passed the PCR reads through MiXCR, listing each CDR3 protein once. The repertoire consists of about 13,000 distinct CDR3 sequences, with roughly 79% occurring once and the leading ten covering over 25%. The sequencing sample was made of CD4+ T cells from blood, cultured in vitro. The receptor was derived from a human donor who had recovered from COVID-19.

The DNA for the CDR3 is TGCAGTGCTAGGGGCAGGGGAGTAGATACGCAGTATTTT. Translation gives CSARGRGVDTQYF. This chain joins TRBV20-1 and TRBJ2-3; possible D gene TRBD1, 6 bases. CDR1 is DFQATT, CDR2 SNEGSKA, per germline (reference sequence). V gave up 3 bases and J gave up 5 bases, with 12 bases separating them. The CDR3 sequence is 13 residues long.